What follows are 11 T cell receptor beta chains derived from one specimen sequenced in a study of high-grade serous ovarian cancer treatment subgroups (dated by TCRdb to the early 2020s). The method behind the library was the immunoSEQ multiplex PCR assay. The source is immuneACCESS, and TCRdb retained only in-frame sequences with V and J called. Part of the clones is not carried over; for the studies checked, unresolved V genes explain less than half of this, and the remainder is unexplained. The sample table shows about 39,000 clones, and approximately 81% are seen once. In total, the top ten clones hold roughly 3% of the sample. Tumor samples were obtained before definitive surgery or chemotherapy. Sequencing input: tumor tissue. These receptors all come from a human donor with high-grade serous ovarian cancer.

This clone appeared a single time. The rearrangement links TRBV2 to TRBJ1-4, with D unresolved. Germline V gene sequence: CDR1 SNHLY, CDR2 FYNNEI. Trimming removed 6 bases from V and 16 bases from J, with 24 bases in between. The CDR3 runs to 14 residues. CDR3: CASSGGPPVYRGFF. DNA for the CDR3: TGTGCCAGCAGCGGTGGGCCGCCTGTCTATCGGGGGTTTTTT. Together with reference TRBV2 and TRBJ1-4, the CDR3 gives the full variable domain: EPEVTQTPSHQVTQMGQEVILRCVPISNHLYFYWYRQILGQKVEFLVSFYNNEISEKSEIFDDQFSVERPDGSNFTLKIRSTKLEDSAMYFCASSGGPPVYRGFFGSGTQLSVL.

The CDR3 sequence: CASRLTGSGNTIYF. In DNA form, the CDR3 reads TGTGCCAGCAGGTTGACAGGCTCTGGAAACACCATATATTTT. This chain joins TRBV27 and TRBJ1-3; D might be TRBD1 (6 bases). The germline CDR1 and CDR2 sequences are MNHEY and SMNVEV (reference sequence). Trimming stripped 6 bases from V and 0 bases from J, with 9 bases between. This CDR3 is 14 amino acids long.

This chain joins TRBV11-2 and TRBJ1-1; tentative D call: TRBD1 (6 bases). Germline lookup yields CDR1 SGHAT and CDR2 FQNNGV. Trimming removed 1 base from V and 5 bases from J, with 17 bases in between. The CDR3 length is 16 residues. CDR3 coding DNA: TGTGCCAGCAGCTTAGGACGTTTAGGGGGGGGAACTGAAGCTTTCTTT. It encodes CASSLGRLGGGTEAFF.

The rearrangement uses TRBV27 and TRBJ2-7, with no clear D. The CDR3 length is 12 residues. Germline values: CDR1 MNHEY, CDR2 SMNVEV (reference sequence). V was shortened by 6 bases and J by 7 bases, with 13 bases between the two germline ends. CDR3 coding DNA: TGTGCCAGCAGCCCTAGGGCGACTGAGCAGTACTTC. Protein product: CASSPRATEQYF.

This CDR3 is CASSLGTSGDTQYF. CDR3 DNA sequence: TGTGCCAGCAGTCTTGGGACTAGCGGCGATACGCAGTATTTT. The chain uses TRBV6-5 and TRBJ2-3; 11 bases agree with TRBD2. Germline V CDR1 and CDR2: MNHEY, SVGAGI. V lost 5 bases, J lost 6 bases, and 4 bases stayed unmatched. The CDR3 covers 14 residues.

The chain couples TRBV5-1 to TRBJ2-5; 8 bases are a match to TRBD1. The CDR3 sequence is 17 residues long. Per the germline V gene, CDR1 is SGHRS and CDR2 is YFSETQ. V lost 1 base, J lost 2 bases, and 10 bases stayed unmatched. CDR3: CASSLRPFGQGQETQYF. CDR3 in DNA: TGCGCCAGCAGCTTGCGGCCATTCGGACAGGGACAAGAGACCCAGTACTTC.

This rearrangement joins TRBV19 to TRBJ2-6; no reliable D call. Per germline, CDR1 LNHDA and CDR2 SQIVND (reference sequence). V dropped 2 bases and J dropped 0 bases, with 11 bases sitting between them. CDR3 length: 17 amino acids. CDR3 in DNA: TGTGCCAGTAGTATAAGCCCCGGGTCCTCTGGGGCCAACGTCCTGACTTTC. Translation: CASSISPGSSGANVLTF.

This sequence joins TRBV6-1 and TRBJ2-1; 7 bases are shared with TRBD2. Germline CDR1 and CDR2: MNHNS and SASEGT. The CDR3 covers 14 residues. The V segment lost 7 bases and the J segment 4 bases; nucleotides outside the gene matches: 7. The CDR3 bases are TGTGCCAGCACTCTAATGGGGGGGTACAATGAGCAGTTCTTC. Amino acids: CASTLMGGYNEQFF.

J is TRBJ2-5 and V is TRBV6-6; D tentatively reads TRBD1 or TRBD2 (5 bases each). Trimming stripped 0 bases from V and 5 bases from J, with 16 bases between. The CDR3 runs 16 residues. Germline CDR1 reads MNHNY; CDR2 reads SVGAGI (reference sequence). This chain's CDR3 is CASSYSEGNPPETQYF. The CDR3 coding sequence is TGTGCCAGCAGTTACTCCGAGGGGAATCCTCCCGAGACCCAGTACTTC.

The chain couples TRBV4-1 to TRBJ2-7; D is perhaps TRBD1 (5 bases). The germline V and J ends were trimmed by 0 bases and 4 bases, with 16 bases remaining between them. This CDR3 comprises 16 residues. Germline V gives CDR1 MGHRA, CDR2 YSYEKL. The CDR3 reads CASSQELIREGYEQYF. The CDR3 DNA reads TGCGCCAGCAGCCAAGAGTTGATCAGGGAAGGGTACGAGCAGTACTTC.

J is TRBJ1-3 and V is TRBV6-1; 7 nucleotides line up with TRBD1. With V trimmed by 8 bases and J by 6 bases, 7 bases remained unmatched. Germline V CDR1 and CDR2: MNHNS, SASEGT. CDR3 length equals 13 residues. Here the CDR3 reads CASALQGVNTIYF. CDR3 nucleotides: TGTGCCAGCGCTCTCCAGGGGGTAAACACCATATATTTT.